One TCR beta chain is described in this entry. These data are taken from a study of blood T cell repertoires in COVID-19. CDR3 length: 16 residues. Losses at the gene ends were 3 bases for V and 3 bases for J; bases not matched to a gene: 8. The germline V gene encodes CDR1 SGDLS and CDR2 YYNGEE. Here immunoSEQ multiplex PCR was the method, and the copy in TCRdb shows in-frame clones only, minus some. The sample lists some 380,000 clones; around 87% were seen once. V gene TRBV9 combines with J gene TRBJ2-7, with 11 bases identical to TRBD1. The TCR was taken from a man between 18 and 35 years old with active or convalescent COVID-19. Material for sequencing was peripheral blood. CDR3 sequence: CASSASPGTGGYEQYF. The CDR3, as DNA: TGTGCCAGCAGCGCCTCACCCGGGACAGGGGGCTACGAGCAGTACTTC.